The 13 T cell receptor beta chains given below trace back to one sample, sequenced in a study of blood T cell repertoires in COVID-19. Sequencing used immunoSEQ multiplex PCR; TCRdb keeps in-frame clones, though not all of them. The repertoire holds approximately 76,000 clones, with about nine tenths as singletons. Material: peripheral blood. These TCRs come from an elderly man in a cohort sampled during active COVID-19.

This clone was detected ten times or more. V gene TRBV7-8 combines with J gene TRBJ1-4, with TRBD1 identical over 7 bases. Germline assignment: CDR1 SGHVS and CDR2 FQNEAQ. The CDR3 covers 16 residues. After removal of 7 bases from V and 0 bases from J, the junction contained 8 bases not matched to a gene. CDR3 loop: CASTPRGPTTNEKLFF. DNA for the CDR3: TGTGCCAGCACCCCGAGGGGGCCCACAACTAATGAAAAACTGTTTTTT.

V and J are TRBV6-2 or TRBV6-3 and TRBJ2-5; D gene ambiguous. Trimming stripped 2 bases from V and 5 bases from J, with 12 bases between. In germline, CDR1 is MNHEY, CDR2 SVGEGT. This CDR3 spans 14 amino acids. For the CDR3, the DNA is TGTGCCAGCAGTTACCTATGGGCTGGGGAGACCCAGTACTTC. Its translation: CASSYLWAGETQYF.

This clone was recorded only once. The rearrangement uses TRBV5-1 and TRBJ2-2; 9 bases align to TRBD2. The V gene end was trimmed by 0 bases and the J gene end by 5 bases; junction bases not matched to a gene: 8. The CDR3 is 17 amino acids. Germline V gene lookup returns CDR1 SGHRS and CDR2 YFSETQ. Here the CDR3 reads CASSLAAGGPETGELFF. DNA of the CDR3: TGCGCCAGCAGCTTGGCGGCGGGGGGGCCTGAGACCGGGGAGCTGTTTTTT.

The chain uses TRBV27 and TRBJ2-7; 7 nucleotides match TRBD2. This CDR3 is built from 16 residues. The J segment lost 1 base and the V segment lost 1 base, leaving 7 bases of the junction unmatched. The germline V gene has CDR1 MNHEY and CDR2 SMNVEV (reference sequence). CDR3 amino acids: CASSLCREGGSYEQYV. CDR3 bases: TGTGCCAGCAGTTTATGTAGGGAGGGCGGTTCCTACGAGCAGTACGTC.

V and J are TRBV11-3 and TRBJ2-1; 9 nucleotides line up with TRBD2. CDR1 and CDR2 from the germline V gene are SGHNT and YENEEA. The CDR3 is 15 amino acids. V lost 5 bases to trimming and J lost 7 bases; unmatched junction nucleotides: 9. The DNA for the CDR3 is TGTGCCAGCAGCGTAGCGGGGGTGCCGGGTAATGAGCAGTTCTTC. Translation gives CASSVAGVPGNEQFF.

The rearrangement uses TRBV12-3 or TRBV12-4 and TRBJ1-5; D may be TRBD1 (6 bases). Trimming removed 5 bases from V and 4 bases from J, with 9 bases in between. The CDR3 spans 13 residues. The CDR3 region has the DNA TGTGCCAGCAGTCCGGACAGTAATCAGCCCCAGCATTTT. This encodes CASSPDSNQPQHF.

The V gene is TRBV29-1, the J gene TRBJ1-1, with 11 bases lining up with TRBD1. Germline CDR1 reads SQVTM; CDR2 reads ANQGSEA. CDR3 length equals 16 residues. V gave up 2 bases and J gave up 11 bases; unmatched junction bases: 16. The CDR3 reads CSVEPTEGTGGLVAFF. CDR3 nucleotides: TGCAGCGTTGAACCTACAGAGGGGACAGGGGGTTTAGTGGCTTTCTTT.

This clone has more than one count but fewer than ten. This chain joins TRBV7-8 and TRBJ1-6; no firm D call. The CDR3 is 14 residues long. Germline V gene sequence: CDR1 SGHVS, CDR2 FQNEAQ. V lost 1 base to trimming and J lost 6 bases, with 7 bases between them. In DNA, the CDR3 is TGTGCCAGCAGCTTAGGCCAGTTTAATTCACCCCTCCACTTT. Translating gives CASSLGQFNSPLHF.

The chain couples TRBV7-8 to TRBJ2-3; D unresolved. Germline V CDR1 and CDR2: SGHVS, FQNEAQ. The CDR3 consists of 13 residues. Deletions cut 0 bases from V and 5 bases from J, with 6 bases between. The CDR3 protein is CASSLASVDTQYF. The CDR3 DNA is TGTGCCAGCAGCTTAGCGTCGGTAGATACGCAGTATTTT.

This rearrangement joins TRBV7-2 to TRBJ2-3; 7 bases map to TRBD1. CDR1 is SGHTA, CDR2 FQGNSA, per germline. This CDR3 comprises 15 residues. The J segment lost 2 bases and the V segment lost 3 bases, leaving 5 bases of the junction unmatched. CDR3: CASSLRGQHTDTQYF. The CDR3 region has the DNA TGTGCCAGCAGCTTGAGGGGACAGCACACAGATACGCAGTATTTT.

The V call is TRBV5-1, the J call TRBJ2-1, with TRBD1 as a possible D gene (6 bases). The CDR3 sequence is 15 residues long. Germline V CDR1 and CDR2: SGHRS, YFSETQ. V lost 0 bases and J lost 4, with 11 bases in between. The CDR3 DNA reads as TGCGCCAGCAGCTTGGCCTCAGGGGTGTACAATGAGCAGTTCTTC. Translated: CASSLASGVYNEQFF.

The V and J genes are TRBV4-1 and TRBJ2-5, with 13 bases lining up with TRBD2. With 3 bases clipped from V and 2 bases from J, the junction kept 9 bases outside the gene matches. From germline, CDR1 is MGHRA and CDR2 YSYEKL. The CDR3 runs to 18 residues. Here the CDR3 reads CASSQITSGGAGQETQYF. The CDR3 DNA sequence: TGCGCCAGCAGCCAGATTACTAGCGGGGGGGCTGGACAAGAGACCCAGTACTTC.

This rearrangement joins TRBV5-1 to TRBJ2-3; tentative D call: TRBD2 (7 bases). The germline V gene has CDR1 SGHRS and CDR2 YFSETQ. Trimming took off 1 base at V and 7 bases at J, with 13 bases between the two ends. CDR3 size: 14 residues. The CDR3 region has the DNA TGCGCCAGCAGCTTGCCCGGGGGGCCGTATACGCAGTATTTT. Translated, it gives CASSLPGGPYTQYF.